This T cell receptor (beta chain) emerged from a study of blood T cell repertoires in COVID-19. The germline CDR1 and CDR2 sequences are MNHNS and SASEGT. The CDR3 consists of 16 residues. The ends were cut back, 1 base at V and 5 bases at J, with 16 bases in the middle. TCRdb's copy holds only in-frame clones and misses some; the assay was immunoSEQ multiplex PCR. Of 37,000 or so clones listed, roughly 78% are singletons. This clonotype was obtained from a man aged 55 to 70 with acute or convalescent COVID-19. What was sequenced was peripheral blood. The chain carries TRBV6-1 and TRBJ2-3, with D possibly being TRBD2 (5 bases). In DNA form, the CDR3 reads TGTGCCAGCAGTGAAGTCGGATTCACCGAGGGAGATACGCAGTATTTT. Its protein product is CASSEVGFTEGDTQYF.